Below are 4 T cell receptor beta chains sequenced from a single sample in a study of T cells in Graves' hyperthyroidism and ophthalmopathy. Using RNA transcripts as the source, TCR beta CDR3 regions were amplified. First-round RT-PCR with HTBI primers amplified the TCR CDR3 region. TCRdb re-called the multiplex PCR reads with MiXCR, one entry per CDR3 protein. The table records more than 300,000 distinct CDR3 sequences, about 15% of them present only once. Sequenced sample: blood. Source of these receptors: a woman aged 25 to 45 with Graves' hyperthyroidism that later progressed to Graves' ophthalmopathy.

The rearrangement links TRBV29-1 to TRBJ2-2; 10 bases map to TRBD2. Germline CDR1 SQVTM, CDR2 ANQGSEA. CDR3 length: 17 amino acids. With V trimmed by 1 base and J by 7 bases, 12 bases remained unmatched. The CDR3 bases are TGCAGCGTTGAAGGTGCTAGCGGGAGAATATCCATCGGGGAGCTGTTTTTT. It encodes CSVEGASGRISIGELFF.

This clonotype was observed at least ten times. The rearrangement links TRBV29-1 to TRBJ2-7, with D maybe TRBD1 (5 bases). Germline V gene data show CDR1 as SQVTM and CDR2 as ANQGSEA. The CDR3 spans 12 residues. Trimming shortened V by 4 bases and J by 2 bases, and 9 bases separated the two germline ends. Written as DNA, the CDR3 is TGCAGCGTTGCAAGGGGCCCCTACGAGCAGTACTTC. Translating gives CSVARGPYEQYF.

The V call is TRBV7-2, the J call TRBJ2-1; D is perhaps TRBD2 (5 bases). In germline, CDR1 is SGHTA, CDR2 FQGNSA. The CDR3 is 13 residues long. The V gene lost 3 bases and the J gene lost 7 bases, with 10 bases spanning the gap. CDR3 coding DNA: TGTGCCAGCAGCTTCGGGGTTAGGAATGAGCAGTTCTTC. Protein product: CASSFGVRNEQFF.

This clonotype was seen ten or more times. The chain combines TRBV11-3 with TRBJ2-7; 7 bases are shared with TRBD1. V lost 4 bases, J lost 5 bases, and 11 bases stayed unmatched. This CDR3 spans 15 amino acids. Germline V lookup: CDR1 SGHNT, CDR2 YENEEA. This CDR3 is CASSSRDTGAHEQYF. The CDR3 region has the DNA TGTGCCAGCAGCTCAAGAGATACAGGGGCCCACGAGCAGTACTTC.